This TCR beta chain comes out of a study of long-term antiretroviral therapy in people with HIV. CDR3 length: 14 residues. The germline V gene has CDR1 SEHNR and CDR2 FQNEAQ (reference sequence). After removal of 2 bases from V and 8 bases from J, the junction contained 2 bases not matched to a gene. With regard to this clone: Its antigen is not known.

A v3.0 immunoSEQ assay was performed at survey level. Sequencing was intended to reach about 40,000-50,000 T-cell genomes per sample. TCRdb's table, derived via immunoSEQ multiplex PCR, lists solely in-frame clones and lacks some. The sample includes about 22,000 clones, 70% to 80% of them seen just once. Study results and limitations: When set beside controls, HIV repertoires had CDR3 length ranges that were narrower. Before ART, certain clones expanded, and these dominated the repertoire at all time points. Increased diversity was seen after ART, yet it remained lower than in transplant donor controls.

This specimen was unsorted PBMCs, taken approximately 1.8 years before starting antiretroviral therapy. The TCR was taken from a woman in her thirties or forties with HIV. V and J are TRBV7-9 and TRBJ2-1; 11 nucleotides align to TRBD1. Here the CDR3 reads CASSLKGQGDEQFF. CDR3 DNA sequence: TGTGCCAGCAGCTTAAAGGGACAGGGGGATGAGCAGTTCTTC.